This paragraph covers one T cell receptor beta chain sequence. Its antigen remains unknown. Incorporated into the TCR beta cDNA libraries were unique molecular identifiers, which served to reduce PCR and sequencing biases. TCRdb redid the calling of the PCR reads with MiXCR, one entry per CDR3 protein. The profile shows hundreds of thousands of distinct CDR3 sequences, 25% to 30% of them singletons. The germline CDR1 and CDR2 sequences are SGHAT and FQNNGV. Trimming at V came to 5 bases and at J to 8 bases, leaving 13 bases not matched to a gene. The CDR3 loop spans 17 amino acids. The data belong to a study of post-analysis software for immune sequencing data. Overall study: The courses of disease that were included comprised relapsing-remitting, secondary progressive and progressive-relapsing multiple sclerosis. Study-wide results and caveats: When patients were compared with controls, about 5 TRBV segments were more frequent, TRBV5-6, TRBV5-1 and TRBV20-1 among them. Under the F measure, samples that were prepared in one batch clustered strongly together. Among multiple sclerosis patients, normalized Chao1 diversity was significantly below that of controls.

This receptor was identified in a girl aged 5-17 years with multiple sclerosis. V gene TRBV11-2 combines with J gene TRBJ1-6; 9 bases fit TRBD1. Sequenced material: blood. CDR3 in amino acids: CASSTRGTGPFDSPLHF. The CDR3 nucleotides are TGTGCCAGCAGCACCAGAGGGACAGGGCCGTTCGATTCACCCCTCCACTTT.